The clone carrying this TCR beta chain was found many times. This sample is part of a study of response to subunit inactivated influenza vaccine. MiXCR was run by TCRdb on the RT-PCR reads, yielding one entry per CDR3 protein. The repertoire has 550,000 to 650,000 distinct CDR3 sequences, approximately 12% of them found once; the top ten carry roughly 10%. Trimming shortened V by 1 base and J by 1 base, and 12 bases separated the two germline ends. The CDR3 totals 15 residues. Germline loops: CDR1 DFQATT, CDR2 SNEGSKA (reference sequence). The material sequenced was PBMCs from blood, taken on the day of vaccination. The TCR sequence derives from a man aged 50 to 59 who received an inactivated influenza vaccine. The chain has TRBV20-1 and TRBJ2-3; the D is unclear. The CDR3 loop is CSARVRAPRTDTQYF. As DNA, the CDR3 is TGCAGTGCTAGAGTACGGGCCCCCCGCACAGATACGCAGTATTTT.